The present entry profiles one TCR beta chain with its context. This sample was included in a study of cytotoxic CD8 clonotypes in ibrutinib-treated CLL. Per germline, CDR1 MNHEY and CDR2 SVGAGI. With 6 bases removed from V and 8 bases from J, the gap between germline ends came to 13 bases. The CDR3 length is 12 residues. Some clones are missing from TCRdb's copy, which holds only in-frame ones; the method was immunoSEQ multiplex PCR. Of some 200,000 clones in the sample, 60% to 80% were seen once. This receptor was taken from a human donor with chronic lymphocytic leukemia. The rearrangement joins TRBV6-5 to TRBJ1-1; the D gene is possibly TRBD1 (5 bases). The sample in question was PBMCs, obtained after 12 months of ibrutinib treatment. Here the CDR3 DNA reads TGTGCCAGCAGAACAGGCTACGTCGAAGCTTTCTTT. Its translation is CASRTGYVEAFF.